These 25 T cell receptor beta chains came from one sample sequenced in a study of T cell repertoires in cytomegalovirus infection (dated by TCRdb to about 2019). This sample was sequenced with an Illumina HiSeq 1500. TCRdb reworked the public reads: Q25 trimming with fastp, MiXCR clone assembly, productive beta chains retained. Identical CDR3 protein sequences are pooled into one entry, listed with their most common genes and DNA. The sample contains hundreds of thousands of distinct CDR3 sequences, about 40% of them found a single time. The ten top clones hold more than 2.5% of the sample. Specimen: PBMCs. These receptors originate from a human donor in good health (CMV status not recorded). Some clones in this sample may be carry-over from other donors' samples.

The rearrangement links TRBV5-4 to TRBJ1-1; 7 nucleotides match TRBD1. V gave up 0 bases and J gave up 6 bases; unmatched junction bases: 8. The V gene's germline CDR1 is SGHNT and CDR2 YYREEE (reference sequence). This CDR3 comprises 15 residues. The CDR3 protein is CASSLAGGGGAEAFF. Written as DNA, the CDR3 is TGTGCCAGCAGCTTGGCAGGGGGAGGAGGAGCTGAAGCTTTCTTT.

The chain combines TRBV27 with TRBJ1-5, with D tentatively TRBD1 (5 bases). Germline assignment: CDR1 MNHEY and CDR2 SMNVEV (reference sequence). CDR3 length: 13 residues. V was cut by 3 bases and J by 6 bases, with 9 bases left in between. DNA for the CDR3: TGTGCCAGCAGTTTTTACGGGACTCAGCCCCAGCATTTT. It is translated as CASSFYGTQPQHF.

The J gene is TRBJ2-7, the V gene TRBV28; D may match TRBD1 or TRBD2 (5 bases each). The V gene lost 6 bases and the J gene lost 7 bases, with 22 bases spanning the gap. This CDR3 has 15 residues. The germline CDR1 and CDR2 sequences are MDHEN and SYDVKM. CDR3 DNA: TGTGCCAGCAGCGCACCCAACCAGGGCCGGGGTGAGCAGTACTTC. Amino acid sequence: CASSAPNQGRGEQYF.

This chain links TRBV10-3 with TRBJ2-1; TRBD1 agrees at 8 bases. Germline V CDR1 and CDR2: ENHRY, SYGVKD. This CDR3 contains 19 residues. V lost 2 bases, J lost 0 bases, and 12 bases stayed unmatched. CDR3 in DNA: TGTGCCATCAGTGAGCCTATGGGACAGGACCAGAGCTCCTACAATGAGCAGTTCTTC. It is translated as CAISEPMGQDQSSYNEQFF.

This clonotype has more than one count but fewer than ten. One junction end does not reproduce the germline sequence, and a read error may be involved. The DNA for the CDR3 is TGTGCCAGCAGTCCGCTTCAGGAGGCCTCCCACGAGCAGTACTTC. This sequence encodes CASSPLQEASHEQYF. The gene calls are TRBV27 and TRBJ2-7; perhaps TRBD2 as D (5 bases). The germline V gene has CDR1 MNHEY and CDR2 SMNVEV (reference sequence). This CDR3 is 15 amino acids long.

As to this clonotype: The junction differs from germline at one of its ends, possibly a read error. The chain is built from TRBV4-1 and TRBJ1-4; TRBD1 agrees at 7 bases. There are 14 residues in the CDR3. Germline lookup yields CDR1 MGHRA and CDR2 YSYEKL. The CDR3 nucleotides are TGTGCCAGCAGCCAGGGGGAGGCTAATGAAAAACTGTTTTTT. Translated: CASSQGEANEKLFF.

This clonotype was observed a few times. The chain recombines TRBV6-1 with TRBJ2-2, with 12 bases that match TRBD2. The J segment lost 4 bases and the V segment lost 5 bases, leaving 8 bases of the junction unmatched. Germline CDR1 and CDR2: MNHNS and SASEGT. This CDR3 has 17 amino acids. CDR3 region: CASSYHLAGGLTGELFF. CDR3 coding DNA: TGTGCCAGCAGTTACCACCTAGCGGGGGGGCTCACCGGGGAGCTGTTTTTT.

The V and J genes are TRBV7-3 and TRBJ1-5; D is undetermined. The CDR3 totals 13 residues. CDR1 is SGHTA, CDR2 FQGTGA, per germline. V lost 3 bases and J lost 2, with 5 bases in between. In nucleotides, the CDR3 is TGTGCCAGCAGCTTTCTTCGCAATCAGCCCCAGCATTTT. It yields the protein CASSFLRNQPQHF. The full variable domain, with the rest looked up from reference TRBV7-3 and TRBJ1-5, is GAGVSQTPSNKVTEKGKYVELRCDPISGHTALYWYRQSLGQGPEFLIYFQGTGAADDSGLPNDRFFAVRPEGSVSTLKIQRTERGDSAVYLCASSFLRNQPQHFGDGTRLSIL.

This clonotype has just a few counts. The rearrangement uses TRBV27 and TRBJ1-4; perhaps TRBD1 as D (6 bases). The germline gives CDR1 MNHEY, CDR2 SMNVEV (reference sequence). The V end lost 8 bases, the J end lost 3 bases, and 16 bases lay between the germline ends. The CDR3 has 15 amino acids. CDR3 in DNA: TGTGCCAGCGGACCCCAGGGGCCTTCTAATGAAAAACTGTTTTTT. Protein: CASGPQGPSNEKLFF.

V gene TRBV19 combines with J gene TRBJ2-3; D is tentatively TRBD1 or TRBD2 (5 bases each). This CDR3 is 14 amino acids long. CDR1 and CDR2 (germline): LNHDA, SQIVND (reference sequence). With 7 bases removed from V and 6 bases from J, the gap between germline ends came to 17 bases. The CDR3 spells CASTLARGADTQYF. CDR3 bases: TGTGCCAGTACTCTCGCGAGAGGGGCGGATACGCAGTATTTT.

This clonotype was seen only a few times. The gene calls are TRBV7-2 and TRBJ1-4; no firm D call. Germline CDR1 is SGHTA and CDR2 is FQGNSA. The CDR3 length is 12 residues. V was shortened by 4 bases and J by 12 bases, with 12 bases between the two germline ends. CDR3: CASSYGTRELFF. The DNA for the CDR3 is TGTGCCAGCAGCTACGGCACTCGTGAACTGTTTTTT.

The table lists this clonotype with a few counts. This chain uses TRBV11-2 with TRBJ2-3; tentatively, D is TRBD1 (6 bases). Trimming removed 5 bases at V and 5 bases at J, with 17 bases between. Germline values: CDR1 SGHAT, CDR2 FQNNGV. The CDR3 loop spans 15 amino acids. In nucleotides, the CDR3 is TGTGCCAGCAGCCAGGGGCTAGCATTCGGAGATACGCAGTATTTT. It specifies CASSQGLAFGDTQYF.

This sequence joins TRBV11-2 and TRBJ2-7; the D gene is possibly TRBD1 (6 bases). The CDR3 has 14 amino acids. The V end lost 5 bases, the J end lost 3 bases, and 14 bases lay between the germline ends. Germline loops: CDR1 SGHAT, CDR2 FQNNGV. DNA of the CDR3: TGTGCCAGCAGCCCAAACAGGGAGTACTACGAGCAGTACTTC. Residues: CASSPNREYYEQYF.

The sample holds a few counts of this clonotype. The genes are TRBV5-1 and TRBJ2-7; D is ambiguous. With 4 bases removed from V and 1 base from J, the gap between germline ends came to 12 bases. Germline V gene sequence: CDR1 SGHRS, CDR2 YFSETQ. The CDR3 spans 14 residues. CDR3 coding DNA: TGCGCCAGCAGCGTGGATTCTGTTTCCTACGAGCAGTACTTC. Its protein product is CASSVDSVSYEQYF.

At least ten counts were recorded for this clonotype. The CDR3 sequence: CASSRGGKAHEQYF. The CDR3 nucleotides are TGTGCCAGCAGTAGAGGGGGGAAGGCCCACGAGCAGTACTTC. The V call is TRBV6-1, the J call TRBJ2-7, with D possibly called TRBD1 or TRBD2 (6 bases each). Germline V CDR1 and CDR2: MNHNS, SASEGT. V lost 5 bases, J lost 5 bases, and 16 bases lay in between. The CDR3 has 14 residues.

In its sample, this clonotype was seen a few times. The chain combines TRBV11-2 with TRBJ2-5; D is perhaps TRBD2 (6 bases). The CDR3 covers 15 residues. CDR1 is SGHAT and CDR2 is FQNNGV in the germline V gene. Between the trimmed V and J ends, which lost 6 bases and 4 bases, there was a span of 18 bases. The CDR3 spells CASSPTGATGETQYF. The CDR3 DNA is TGTGCCAGCAGTCCAACGGGAGCTACGGGAGAGACCCAGTACTTC.

The table lists this clonotype with a few counts. The chain joins TRBV6-5 to TRBJ1-6; 7 bases are a match to TRBD1. Germline values: CDR1 MNHEY, CDR2 SVGAGI. The CDR3 spans 13 residues. The trim removed 6 bases at V and 9 bases at J, leaving 5 bases unmatched. DNA for the CDR3: TGTGCCAGCAGCCCCACAGGGGCTTCACCCCTCCACTTT. Protein: CASSPTGASPLHF.

The chain recombines TRBV12-3 or TRBV12-4 with TRBJ1-5, with TRBD1 matching over 9 bases. V lost 6 bases, J lost 5 bases, and 17 bases stayed unmatched. CDR3 size: 18 residues. CDR3 region: CASSPYRTGTGFYQPQHF. The CDR3 nucleotides read TGTGCCAGCAGCCCCTATAGAACCGGGACAGGGTTCTATCAGCCCCAGCATTTT.

The rearrangement joins TRBV6-8 to TRBJ2-1, with 10 bases lining up with TRBD1. The CDR3 runs 15 residues. The germline gives CDR1 MNHGY, CDR2 SAAAGT. The V gene end was trimmed by 5 bases and the J gene end by 7 bases; junction bases not matched to a gene: 8. CDR3 sequence reads: CASSVPGQGRNEQFF. CDR3 coding DNA: TGTGCCAGCAGTGTCCCGGGACAGGGGAGGAATGAGCAGTTCTTC.

Here the CDR3 reads CASSPVGWETQYF. The DNA of the CDR3 is TGTGCCAGCAGCCCCGTCGGGTGGGAGACCCAGTACTTC. The chain is built from TRBV7-9 and TRBJ2-5; no firm D call. The CDR3 totals 13 residues. Germline-derived CDR1 and CDR2 are SEHNR and FQNEAQ (reference sequence). V was clipped by 5 bases and J by 5 bases, with 12 bases between them.

This clonotype has just a few counts. The chain combines TRBV28 with TRBJ2-3; 7 nucleotides align to TRBD1. CDR1 is MDHEN, CDR2 SYDVKM, per germline. The trim removed 6 bases at V and 7 bases at J, leaving 7 bases unmatched. This CDR3 has 13 amino acids. CDR3 nucleotide sequence: TGTGCCAGCAGCCGACAGGGCCCGAATACGCAGTATTTT. Its translation is CASSRQGPNTQYF.

The chain carries TRBV5-4 and TRBJ2-3, with TRBD2 matching over 10 bases. Germline V CDR1 and CDR2: SGHNT, YYREEE (reference sequence). Germline trimming cut 1 base from V and 4 bases from J; bases unmatched to any gene: 6. The CDR3 has 16 residues. The CDR3 reads CASSLIERGGSDTQYF. CDR3 in DNA: TGTGCCAGCAGCTTGATCGAGCGGGGGGGGTCAGATACGCAGTATTTT.

This clonotype has a handful of counts. The rearrangement joins TRBV7-2 to TRBJ2-3, with D tentatively TRBD2 (6 bases). CDR1 and CDR2 from the germline V gene are SGHTA and FQGNSA. Trimming left V 1 base short and J 0 bases short, with 11 bases between. The CDR3 is made up of 16 amino acids. The CDR3, as DNA: TGTGCCAGCAGCTTAGTCTCCAGCGGGAGCACAGATACGCAGTATTTT. Its protein product is CASSLVSSGSTDTQYF.

The V and J genes are TRBV9 and TRBJ2-3; D is uncertain. CDR3 length equals 14 residues. V lost 3 bases to trimming and J lost 1 base, with 9 bases between them. Germline V gene sequence: CDR1 SGDLS, CDR2 YYNGEE. The CDR3 DNA follows: TGTGCCAGCAGCGGATTACAACGCACAGATACGCAGTATTTT. This translates into CASSGLQRTDTQYF.

The CDR3 here is CASSSRDSGYGYTF. The CDR3 bases are TGTGCCAGCAGTTCACGGGACAGTGGGTATGGCTACACCTTC. The chain recombines TRBV27 with TRBJ1-2, with 7 nucleotides matching TRBD1. The CDR3 contains 14 residues. With V trimmed by 4 bases and J by 5 bases, 7 bases remained unmatched. Germline lookup yields CDR1 MNHEY and CDR2 SMNVEV (reference sequence).